This T cell receptor beta chain was sequenced in a study of identical twins (TCRdb year 2016). Regarding the complete study: To test whether fetal clonotypes persist, the study used deep sequencing on TCR alpha and beta repertoires from monozygotic twins, unrelated adults of various ages, and cord blood. To rule out contamination, replicate twin experiments were performed at different times with different library preparation protocols.

This clonotype was found a few times. There is no known antigen for this receptor. One base away there is no much larger clone; base qualities are not given. CDR1 and CDR2, looked up from the germline V gene, are SQVTM and ANQGSEA. Compared with germline, V lacks 7 bases and J lacks 3 bases; bases without a gene match: 22. The CDR3, from cysteine to phenylalanine, totals 21 residues. Only CDR3 DNA is held: 63 bases, read in frame from base 1. The library was made by 5' RACE. Sequencing used an Illumina HiSeq 2000. A universal primer binding site was added through template switching, and the final cDNA carried a unique molecular identifier so that TCR cDNA molecules could be counted accurately. Specific primers in the conserved constant-segment region were used to synthesize first-strand cDNA for TCR alpha and beta chains. Each cDNA library was double barcoded, with a SMART-Mk sample barcode plus Illumina barcodes, to control for contamination. TruSeq adapter sequences along with Illumina sample barcodes were introduced in two successive PCR steps. The Illumina HiSeq platform was used with custom primers to sequence TCR alpha and beta cDNA libraries. The authors' analysis ran thus. Raw reads were processed with MiGEC to extract unique molecular identifiers, and MiXCR was used to determine CDR3 positions. For each individual, recombination models were inferred using an EM algorithm with the repgenHMM and IGoR tools. Shared clonotype analysis was performed with the tcR package in R, normalizing sharing by the product of cloneset sizes. To study raw recombination free of thymic and clonal selection effects, out-of-frame nonproductive sequences were analyzed. Using fastp at Q25 and MiXCR, TCRdb reprocessed the public reads and kept productive beta chains. Merged by CDR3 protein, the rows form single entries marked with the most common genes and DNA. TCRdb, rather than the study authors, made the V and J calls. For this sample there are 500,000 to 650,000 distinct CDR3 sequences; under 25% appear just once. 0.48% of the sample is taken by the ten largest.

All donors were healthy Caucasians. Three pairs of female monozygotic twins, all aged roughly 18 to 30 years, were included in the twin cohort. Positive isolation kits from Invitrogen were used to isolate CD4+ and CD8+ T cell populations. Findings and caveats that apply to the study as a whole: Invariant T cells such as MAIT and iNKT could partly confound zero-insertion analyses, although diverse VJ usage argued against such confounding for most clonotypes. Conclusions relied on cross-sectional statistical analysis, since the same donors could not be followed over many years. The excess sharing between twins in beta out-of-frame sequences was weaker because fewer shared sequences reduced the signal-to-noise ratio. Compared with coincidental sharing between unrelated individuals, out-of-frame TCR alpha sequences shared between twins had an excess of sequences with low generation probability. Recombination models systematically underestimated out-of-frame TCR alpha sharing in monozygotic twins but agreed with sharing between unrelated individuals. Fewer insertions were carried by abundant cord blood beta clonotypes, a similar but weaker trend appeared in young adult naive repertoires, and no such trend appeared in memory repertoires.

A further study also used this sample, focusing on yellow fever vaccine responses in identical twins. Per the second study: The authors reported that the T cell response to vaccination in identical twins appeared partly convergent and partly personalized. The study precisely tracked vaccine-responding T cell clones in identical twins.

This TCR was sampled from a woman between 18 and 30 years old in good health. Sequenced sample: CD4+ T cells sorted from blood. The chain was built from TRBV29-1 and TRBJ2-3, with TRBD2 matching 16 junction bases. CDR3 loop: CSGRRPSGLAGGRLGTDTQYF. The DNA reads as follows: TGCAGCGGTCGTCGGCCGTCGGGACTAGCGGGGGGGCGGCTCGGAACAGATACGCAGTATTTT.